Following are 26 T cell receptor beta chains from one sample sequenced in a study of monozygotic twins with inflammatory bowel disease. TCRdb processed the 5' RACE reads again and assigns one entry to each CDR3 protein, with no DNA. Here the sample table reports 330,000 or so distinct CDR3 sequences. The sample was blood. These TCRs come from a human donor with ulcerative colitis or Crohn's disease, or a healthy co-twin of an affected twin (not recorded which).

The rearrangement uses TRBV10-1 and TRBJ2-1; no DNA is available, so the TRBD1 call from TCRdb remains unchecked. CDR1 is WNHNN, CDR2 SYGVQD, per germline (reference sequence). The CDR3 has 15 residues. CDR3 loop: CASSDAGTPANEQFF.

The chain couples TRBV12-3 or TRBV12-4 to TRBJ1-5. The CDR3 runs 13 residues. This chain's CDR3 is CASSLRVEQPQHF.

The CDR3 is CASSLREVGSPLHF. This rearrangement joins TRBV5-1 to TRBJ1-6. This CDR3 comprises 14 residues. Germline CDR1 reads SGHRS; CDR2 reads YFSETQ.

The genes are TRBV4-3 and TRBJ2-1; TCRdb selects TRBD1, and the lack of DNA leaves this call unchecked. This CDR3 contains 13 residues. Germline CDR1 and CDR2: LGHNA and YSLEER. CDR3 sequence: CASSQDQGNEQFF.

The chain's CDR3 is CASSLGASGNTGELFF. V gene TRBV5-1 combines with J gene TRBJ2-2; TCRdb returns TRBD2, unconfirmable since there is no DNA. The CDR3 runs to 16 residues. The germline V gene has CDR1 SGHRS and CDR2 YFSETQ. The entire variable domain, with the rest obtained from reference TRBV5-1 and TRBJ2-2, is as follows: KAGVTQTPRYLIKTRGQQVTLSCSPISGHRSVSWYQQTPGQGLQFLFEYFSETQRNKGNFPGRFSGRQFSNSRSEMNVSTLELGDSALYLCASSLGASGNTGELFFGEGSRLTVL.

The chain recombines TRBV19 with TRBJ1-5; TCRdb names TRBD1, which stays unverified in the absence of DNA. The CDR3 is 14 amino acids. Germline lookup yields CDR1 LNHDA and CDR2 SQIVND (reference sequence). The CDR3: CASTFRGGNQPQHF.

This rearrangement joins TRBV20-1 to TRBJ2-7; lacking DNA, the TRBD2 call made by TCRdb goes unchecked. The germline gives CDR1 DFQATT, CDR2 SNEGSKA (reference sequence). The length of the CDR3 is 16 residues. CDR3: CSAFYFSGRKGHEQYF.

The chain uses TRBV2 and TRBJ2-1; there is no DNA to check the TCRdb D call of TRBD2. Germline CDR1 SNHLY, CDR2 FYNNEI. CDR3 length: 14 residues. This chain's CDR3 is CASLGLAGNNEQFF.

J is TRBJ2-1 and V is TRBV5-4; TCRdb selects TRBD2, and the lack of DNA leaves this call unchecked. The CDR3 runs 17 residues. Germline assignment: CDR1 SGHNT and CDR2 YYREEE (reference sequence). The CDR3: CASSLARALAGYNEQFF.

The chain recombines TRBV27 with TRBJ2-7; as DNA is missing, the TRBD1 call by TCRdb cannot be tested. Germline V gene data show CDR1 as MNHEY and CDR2 as SMNVEV (reference sequence). CDR3 length equals 14 residues. The CDR3 protein is CASSLYRGPYEQYF.

V and J are TRBV6-5 and TRBJ1-5; as DNA is missing, the TRBD1 call by TCRdb cannot be tested. From germline, CDR1 is MNHEY and CDR2 SVGAGI. This CDR3 spans 17 amino acids. This CDR3 is CASGLQGALGSNQPQHF.

The J gene is TRBJ1-5, the V gene TRBV10-3. The CDR3 totals 14 residues. Germline V gene data show CDR1 as ENHRY and CDR2 as SYGVKD. CDR3 protein: CAISEGQGNQPQHF.

The rearrangement joins TRBV20-1 to TRBJ2-5; no DNA is available, so the TRBD1 call from TCRdb remains unchecked. Germline V CDR1 and CDR2: DFQATT, SNEGSKA (reference sequence). The CDR3 consists of 13 residues. CDR3 amino acids: CSAPGQGQETQYF.

J is TRBJ2-2 and V is TRBV7-2. In germline, CDR1 is SGHTA, CDR2 FQGNSA. This CDR3 is built from 15 residues. The CDR3: CASSPSLESMGELFF.

The CDR3 protein is CASSYSQRAYGNTIYF. The chain links TRBV6-5 to TRBJ1-3; checking the TCRdb D call of TRBD1 is not possible without DNA. Germline V gene lookup returns CDR1 MNHEY and CDR2 SVGAGI. CDR3 size: 16 residues.

The rearrangement links TRBV2 to TRBJ2-7; no DNA is available, so the TRBD1 call from TCRdb remains unchecked. The CDR3 extends over 15 amino acids. Germline CDR1 reads SNHLY; CDR2 reads FYNNEI. The CDR3 sequence: CASSPRTGWAYEQYF.

The V call is TRBV7-9, the J call TRBJ2-1; lacking DNA, the TRBD1 call made by TCRdb goes unchecked. Germline V gene data show CDR1 as SEHNR and CDR2 as FQNEAQ (reference sequence). The CDR3 runs to 15 residues. CDR3 loop: CASSERQGIRNEQFF.

The chain has TRBV12-3 or TRBV12-4 and TRBJ2-7; TCRdb's D call of TRBD1 is untestable without DNA. The CDR3 has 12 amino acids. This chain's CDR3 is CASSPRGYEQYF.

This sequence joins TRBV6-1 and TRBJ1-5; TCRdb proposes TRBD1, but this gene call is untestable without DNA. CDR1 and CDR2 from the germline V gene are MNHNS and SASEGT. CDR3 size: 16 residues. The CDR3 sequence is CASNAGRGVAYQPQHF.

This rearrangement joins TRBV20-1 to TRBJ1-1. Germline values: CDR1 DFQATT, CDR2 SNEGSKA (reference sequence). This CDR3 is built from 13 residues. The CDR3: CSAESRENTEAFF.

The V call is TRBV7-2, the J call TRBJ2-7. The germline CDR1 and CDR2 sequences are SGHTA and FQGNSA. The CDR3 runs 12 residues. The CDR3 is CASSIRRDEQYF. The whole variable domain, filled in from reference TRBV7-2 and TRBJ2-7, reads GAGVSQSPSNKVTEKGKDVELRCDPISGHTALYWYRQSLGQGLEFLIYFQGNSAPDKSGLPSDRFSAERTGGSVSTLTIQRTQQEDSAVYLCASSIRRDEQYFGPGTRLTVT.

The CDR3 region is CASSLPSGPGTSYTGELFF. The V gene is TRBV12-3 or TRBV12-4, the J gene TRBJ2-2; without DNA, the TCRdb call of TRBD2 cannot be checked. CDR3 length: 19 residues.

CDR3 residues: CASKDSQETQYF. The J gene is TRBJ2-5, the V gene TRBV27; TCRdb names TRBD1, which stays unverified in the absence of DNA. Germline CDR1 MNHEY, CDR2 SMNVEV (reference sequence). The CDR3 length is 12 residues.

The chain links TRBV20-1 to TRBJ1-5; the TRBD1 assignment by TCRdb is unverifiable without DNA. The CDR3 consists of 15 residues. From germline, CDR1 is DFQATT and CDR2 SNEGSKA (reference sequence). The CDR3 region is CSAEMGTGSNQPQHF.

V is TRBV9 and J is TRBJ2-7; TCRdb's D gene call, TRBD1, goes unchecked for lack of DNA. This CDR3 spans 14 amino acids. The germline gives CDR1 SGDLS, CDR2 YYNGEE. The CDR3 reads CASSAWDSSYEQYF.

The chain links TRBV25-1 to TRBJ1-6. Germline V gene lookup returns CDR1 MGHDK and CDR2 SYGVNS. The CDR3 is 14 amino acids. The CDR3 sequence is CASTRSSYNSPLHF.